This entry lists 20 T cell receptor beta chains sequenced from one sample in a study of blood T cell repertoires in COVID-19 (dated by TCRdb to the early 2020s). The method was the immunoSEQ multiplex PCR assay. TCRdb holds this immuneACCESS table with in-frame rearrangements only. Some clones are missing; in checked studies, unresolved V genes explain under half, and the rest has no known cause. In this sample the table shows about 100,000 clones, approximately 80% of which occur a single time. The biggest ten clones account for approximately 30% of the sample. Sequenced: peripheral blood. Receptors originate from a man in his 70s with active or convalescent COVID-19.

The V gene is TRBV6-5, the J gene TRBJ1-2; D is unclear. V was clipped by 5 bases and J by 4 bases, with 11 bases between them. CDR1 MNHEY and CDR2 SVGAGI come from the germline V gene. The CDR3 sequence is 13 residues long. The CDR3, as DNA: TGTGCCAGCAGTCGGTCGATTGGCTATGGCTACACCTTC. Protein sequence: CASSRSIGYGYTF.

Relative to its sample, this clone is medium-sized. This chain uses TRBV25-1 with TRBJ1-2; weak D call: TRBD1 (5 bases). The V gene lost 4 bases and the J gene lost 7 bases, with 13 bases spanning the gap. The CDR3 loop spans 13 amino acids. Per the germline V gene, CDR1 is MGHDK and CDR2 is SYGVNS. The DNA of the CDR3 is TGTGCCAGCAGTGGCCCAACAGGTTTTGGCTACACCTTC. It is translated as CASSGPTGFGYTF.

J is TRBJ2-2 and V is TRBV7-2, with 8 nucleotides matching TRBD2. The CDR3 is made up of 13 amino acids. With 7 bases clipped from V and 6 bases from J, the junction kept 4 bases outside the gene matches. CDR1 and CDR2 from the germline V gene are SGHTA and FQGNSA. The CDR3 DNA reads as TGTGCCAGCAACGGGGGGGGACCCGGGGAGCTGTTTTTT. Translated, it gives CASNGGGPGELFF.

The chain combines TRBV7-3 with TRBJ1-5; D perhaps matches TRBD1 (6 bases). The germline gives CDR1 SGHTA, CDR2 FQGTGA. This CDR3 is built from 14 residues. Trimming shortened V by 6 bases and J by 10 bases, and 19 bases separated the two germline ends. As DNA, the CDR3 is TGTGCCAGCAGGGGGGCCTTACCACCCGGCCCCCAGCATTTT. This encodes CASRGALPPGPQHF.

The CDR3 protein is CASSLVGRGQGDSGNTIYF. In nucleotides, the CDR3 is TGTGCCAGCAGCTTAGTTGGGAGAGGACAGGGGGACTCTGGAAACACCATATATTTT. This sequence joins TRBV7-2 and TRBJ1-3, with 10 nucleotides matching TRBD1. CDR1 and CDR2 from the germline V gene are SGHTA and FQGNSA. The CDR3 length is 19 residues. Trimming removed 1 base from V and 0 bases from J; junction bases left unmatched: 9.

V gene TRBV19 combines with J gene TRBJ1-5; TRBD1 aligns across 7 bases. Losses at the gene ends were 6 bases for V and 5 bases for J; bases not matched to a gene: 7. The CDR3 consists of 14 residues. Germline V gene lookup returns CDR1 LNHDA and CDR2 SQIVND (reference sequence). As DNA, the CDR3 is TGTGCCAGTAGACAACAGGGGTGGTATCAGCCCCAGCATTTT. This sequence encodes CASRQQGWYQPQHF. Complete variable domain (other parts from reference TRBV19 and TRBJ1-5): DGGITQSPKYLFRKEGQNVTLSCEQNLNHDAMYWYRQDPGQGLRLIYYSQIVNDFQKGDIAEGYSVSREKKESFPLTVTSAQKNPTAFYLCASRQQGWYQPQHFGDGTRLSIL.

CDR3 in DNA: TGTGCCAGCAGCGCATTTTACAGCAATGAGCAGTTCTTC. Protein sequence: CASSAFYSNEQFF. This chain uses TRBV5-6 with TRBJ2-1; no definite D call. CDR1 is SGHDT and CDR2 is YYEEEE in the germline V gene. The CDR3 is made up of 13 amino acids. Trimming took 4 bases from V and 6 from J, leaving 11 bases between them.

V and J are TRBV2 and TRBJ2-1, with 10 bases matching TRBD2. The CDR3 consists of 14 residues. Germline-derived CDR1 and CDR2 are SNHLY and FYNNEI. The V segment lost 6 bases and the J segment 4 bases; nucleotides outside the gene matches: 3. CDR3 sequence reads: CASRGTSVYNEQFF. CDR3 coding DNA: TGTGCCAGCAGGGGGACTAGCGTTTACAATGAGCAGTTCTTC.

J is TRBJ1-2 and V is TRBV3-1 (or the pseudogene TRBV3-2); TRBD1 aligns across 7 bases. Germline trimming cut 4 bases from V and 5 bases from J; bases unmatched to any gene: 10. Germline CDR1 is LGHDT and CDR2 is YNNKEL (reference sequence). The CDR3 extends over 15 amino acids. CDR3 bases: TGTGCCAGCAGCCCCACGGACAGGTTAACATATGGCTACACCTTC. Protein product: CASSPTDRLTYGYTF.

As DNA, the CDR3 is TGTGCCAGCAGTGAAGTGACAGGGGGCCAGCCCCAGCATTTT. Its translation: CASSEVTGGQPQHF. The chain uses TRBV6-1 and TRBJ1-5; TRBD1 matches at 10 bases. Unmatched junction bases numbered 1, after V lost 1 base and J lost 7 bases. CDR1 MNHNS and CDR2 SASEGT come from the germline V gene. The CDR3 is 14 amino acids.

This chain uses TRBV4-2 with TRBJ2-1, with TRBD2 matching 7 bases. Germline values: CDR1 LGHNA, CDR2 YNFKEQ. This CDR3 comprises 17 residues. J lost 6 bases, V lost 0 bases, and 11 bases had no gene match. The CDR3 here is CASSQDEGREPRNEQFF. CDR3 nucleotide sequence: TGTGCCAGCAGCCAAGATGAGGGGCGGGAGCCCCGCAATGAGCAGTTCTTC.

This rearrangement joins TRBV6-6 to TRBJ2-7, with D possibly matching TRBD2 (5 bases). The CDR3 spans 14 residues. V lost 5 bases and J lost 2, with 13 bases in between. Germline V gene data show CDR1 as MNHNY and CDR2 as SVGAGI (reference sequence). The CDR3: CASSGSGPPYEQYF. CDR3 DNA sequence: TGTGCCAGCAGTGGAAGCGGTCCCCCCTACGAGCAGTACTTC.

On this clone: Just one base apart from a much larger clone, this may be a read error. V and J are TRBV6-2 or TRBV6-3 and TRBJ2-7, with 8 bases matching TRBD2. Losses at the gene ends were 6 bases for V and 6 bases for J; bases not matched to a gene: 1. The CDR3 loop spans 11 amino acids. Germline V gene sequence: CDR1 MNHEY, CDR2 SVGEGT. Here the CDR3 DNA reads TGTGCCAGCAGCCGGGGGGGCGAGCAGTACTTC. This codes for CASSRGGEQYF.

The rearrangement links TRBV7-2 to TRBJ1-2; possible D gene TRBD1, 6 bases. Trimming took 5 bases from V and 3 from J, leaving 10 bases between them. CDR3 size: 13 residues. Germline V gene lookup returns CDR1 SGHTA and CDR2 FQGNSA. CDR3 nucleotides: TGTGCCAGCAGCCACCGACAGGACTATGGCTACACCTTC. Translating gives CASSHRQDYGYTF.

The chain combines TRBV28 with TRBJ2-1; the match to TRBD1 covers 9 bases. The junction had 6 bases not matched to a gene; V was cut back by 2 bases and J by 1 base. The CDR3 is made up of 17 amino acids. Per the germline V gene, CDR1 is MDHEN and CDR2 is SYDVKM. Written as DNA, the CDR3 is TGTGCCAGCAGTTTAATGGGACAGGGAGGATCCTACAATGAGCAGTTCTTC. Protein product: CASSLMGQGGSYNEQFF.

This rearrangement joins TRBV3-1 (or the pseudogene TRBV3-2) to TRBJ2-6; D possibly corresponds to TRBD1 (5 bases). The germline V and J ends were trimmed by 2 bases and 1 base, with 12 bases remaining between them. CDR3 length: 17 amino acids. In germline, CDR1 is LGHDT, CDR2 YNNKEL (reference sequence). The CDR3 sequence is CASSQPIRVSGANVLTF. The DNA for the CDR3 is TGTGCCAGCAGCCAACCCATCAGGGTTTCTGGGGCCAACGTCCTGACTTTC.

This clone was picked up one time. V usage is TRBV7-2 and J usage is TRBJ2-7, with D tentatively TRBD1 (6 bases). From germline, CDR1 is SGHTA and CDR2 FQGNSA. The CDR3 runs 15 residues. The germline V and J ends were trimmed by 5 bases and 0 bases, with 14 bases remaining between them. The CDR3 DNA follows: TGTGCCAGCAGCCTATGGGACACCTCCTCCTACGAGCAGTACTTC. It codes for CASSLWDTSSYEQYF. Filled out from reference TRBV7-2 and TRBJ2-7, the complete variable domain reads GAGVSQSPSNKVTEKGKDVELRCDPISGHTALYWYRQSLGQGLEFLIYFQGNSAPDKSGLPSDRFSAERTGGSVSTLTIQRTQQEDSAVYLCASSLWDTSSYEQYFGPGTRLTVT.

The genes are TRBV19 and TRBJ2-4; D might be TRBD1 (7 bases). CDR1 LNHDA and CDR2 SQIVND come from the germline V gene (reference sequence). Trimming removed 7 bases at V and 8 bases at J, with 15 bases between. The CDR3 runs to 13 residues. For the CDR3, the DNA is TGTGCCAGTAATGACAGGGAGGTGGACATTCAGTACTTC. This encodes CASNDREVDIQYF.

V is TRBV4-1 and J is TRBJ1-2; TRBD1 matches 8 bases. The trim removed 4 bases at V and 8 bases at J, leaving 18 bases unmatched. The CDR3 loop spans 17 amino acids. Germline-derived CDR1 and CDR2 are MGHRA and YSYEKL. The CDR3 DNA reads TGCGCCAGCAGCCCTATCGGACAGGGAGCACCGAAGCACGGCTACACCTTC. Its translation: CASSPIGQGAPKHGYTF.

The count of this clone is one. This chain links TRBV15 with TRBJ1-6; perhaps TRBD1 as D (6 bases). Trimming left V 0 bases short and J 4 bases short, with 10 bases between. CDR1 is LNHNV, CDR2 YYDKDF, per germline (reference sequence). This CDR3 has 16 residues. DNA of the CDR3: TGTGCCACCAGCAGAGATAGGACAGTATATAATTCACCCCTCCACTTT. It encodes CATSRDRTVYNSPLHF.